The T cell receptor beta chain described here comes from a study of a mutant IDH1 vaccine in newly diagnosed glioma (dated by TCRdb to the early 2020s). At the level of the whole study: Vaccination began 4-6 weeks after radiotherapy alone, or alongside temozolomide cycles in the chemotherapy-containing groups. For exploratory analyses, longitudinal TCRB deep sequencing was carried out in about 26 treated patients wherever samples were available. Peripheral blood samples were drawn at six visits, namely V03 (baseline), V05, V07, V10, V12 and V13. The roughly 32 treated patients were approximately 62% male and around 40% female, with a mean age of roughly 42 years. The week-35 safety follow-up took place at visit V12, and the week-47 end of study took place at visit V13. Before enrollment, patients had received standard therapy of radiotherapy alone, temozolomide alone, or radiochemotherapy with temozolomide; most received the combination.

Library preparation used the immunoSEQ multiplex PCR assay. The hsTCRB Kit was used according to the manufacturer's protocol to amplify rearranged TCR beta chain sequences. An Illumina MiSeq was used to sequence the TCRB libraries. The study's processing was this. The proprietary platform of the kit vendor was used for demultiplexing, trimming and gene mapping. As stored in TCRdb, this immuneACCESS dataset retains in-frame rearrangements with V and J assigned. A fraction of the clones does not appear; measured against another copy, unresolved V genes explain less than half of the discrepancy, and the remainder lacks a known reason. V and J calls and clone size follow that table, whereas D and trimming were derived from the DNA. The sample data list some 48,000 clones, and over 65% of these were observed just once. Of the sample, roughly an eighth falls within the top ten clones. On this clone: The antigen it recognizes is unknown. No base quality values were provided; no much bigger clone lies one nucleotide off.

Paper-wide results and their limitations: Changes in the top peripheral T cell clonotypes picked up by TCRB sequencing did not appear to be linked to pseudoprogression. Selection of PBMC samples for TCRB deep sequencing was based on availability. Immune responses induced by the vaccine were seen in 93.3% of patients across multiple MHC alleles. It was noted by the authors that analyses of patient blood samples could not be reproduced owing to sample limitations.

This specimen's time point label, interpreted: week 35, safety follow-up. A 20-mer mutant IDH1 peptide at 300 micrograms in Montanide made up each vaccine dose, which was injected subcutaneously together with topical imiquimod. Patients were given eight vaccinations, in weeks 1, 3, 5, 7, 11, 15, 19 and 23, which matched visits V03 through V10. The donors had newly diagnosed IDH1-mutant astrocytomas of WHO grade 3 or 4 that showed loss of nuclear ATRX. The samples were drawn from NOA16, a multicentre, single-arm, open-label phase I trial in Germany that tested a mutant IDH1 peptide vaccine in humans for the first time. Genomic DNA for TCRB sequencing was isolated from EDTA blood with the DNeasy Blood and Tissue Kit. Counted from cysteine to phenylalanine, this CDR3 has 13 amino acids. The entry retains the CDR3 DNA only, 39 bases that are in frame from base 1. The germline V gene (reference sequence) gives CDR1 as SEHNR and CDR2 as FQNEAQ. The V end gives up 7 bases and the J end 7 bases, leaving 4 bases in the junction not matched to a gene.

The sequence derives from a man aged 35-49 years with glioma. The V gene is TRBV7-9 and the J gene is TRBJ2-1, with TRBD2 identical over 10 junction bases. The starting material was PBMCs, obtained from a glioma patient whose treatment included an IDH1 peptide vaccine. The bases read TGTGCCAGCATCGCTAGCGGGAGTAATGAGCAGTTCTTC. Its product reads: CASIASGSNEQFF.